Below, 2 T cell receptor beta chains from the same sample are listed, as sequenced in a study of cytomegalovirus exposure and HLA in healthy donors listed by TCRdb under 2017. The library was produced with the immunoSEQ multiplex PCR assay. Here the immuneACCESS table is served through TCRdb, limited to in-frame sequences with V and J called. Missing clones are a known gap in these copies; in checked studies unresolved V genes cover under half, and the rest lacks a known reason. The sample contains over 150,000 clones, around nine tenths of them found a single time. 10% of the sample is held by the ten biggest clonotypes. The source material was PBMCs. These receptor sequences come from a woman aged 18-35 years in good health and CMV-seropositive.

This clone has only one observation. CDR3 loop: CASSAGQGVTDTQYF. The CDR3 DNA sequence: TGTGCCAGCAGCGCCGGACAGGGGGTGACAGATACGCAGTATTTT. The chain carries TRBV7-9 and TRBJ2-3; TRBD1 agrees at 10 bases. V trimming: 5 bases; J trimming: 3 bases; junction bases outside the gene matches: 5. This CDR3 spans 15 amino acids. CDR1 and CDR2 from the germline V gene are SEHNR and FQNEAQ (reference sequence).

This rearrangement joins TRBV9 to TRBJ1-3; weak D call: TRBD1 (5 bases). CDR3 size: 13 residues. Germline CDR1 and CDR2: SGDLS and YYNGEE. Trimming shortened V by 3 bases and J by 1 base, and 5 bases separated the two germline ends. CDR3 sequence (DNA): TGTGCCAGCAGCGGACAGTCTGGAAACACCATATATTTT. Protein: CASSGQSGNTIYF.